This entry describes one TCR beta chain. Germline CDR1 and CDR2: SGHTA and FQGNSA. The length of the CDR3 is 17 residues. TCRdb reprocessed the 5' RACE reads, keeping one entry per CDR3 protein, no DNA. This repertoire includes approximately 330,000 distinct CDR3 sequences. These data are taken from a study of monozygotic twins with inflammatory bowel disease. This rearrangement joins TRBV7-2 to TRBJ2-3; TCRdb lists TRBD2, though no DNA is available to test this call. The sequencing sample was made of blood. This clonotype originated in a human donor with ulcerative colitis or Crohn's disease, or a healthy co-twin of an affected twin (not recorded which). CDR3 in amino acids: CASSSGRSGSGTDTQYF. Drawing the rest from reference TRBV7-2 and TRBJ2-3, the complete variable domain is GAGVSQSPSNKVTEKGKDVELRCDPISGHTALYWYRQSLGQGLEFLIYFQGNSAPDKSGLPSDRFSAERTGGSVSTLTIQRTQQEDSAVYLCASSSGRSGSGTDTQYFGPGTRLTVL.